These T cell receptor beta chains were read from a single sample in a study of shared clonotypes between healthy human individuals. TCRdb's copy holds only in-frame clones and misses some; the assay was immunoSEQ multiplex PCR. The sample holds about 590,000 clones, less than 97% seen once. The sequenced sample was naive CD8+ T cells sorted from blood. These receptors were taken from a woman aged 30 to 39 in good health. The CDR3 runs from the conserved cysteine through the conserved F or W. D genes are given only for firm matches. Size values are once, few and many counts, or a class for expanded clones, and some rows have none.

>TRBJ2-3|-|TRBD1|TRBV27
TGTGCCAGCAGTCCATCGACAGGGGAAGTTTTATATACGCAGTATTTT
CASSPSTGEVLYTQYF
>TRBJ2-7|-|TRBD2|TRBV27
TGTGCCAGCGGAGCGGGGAGCTCCTACGAGCAGTACTTC
CASGAGSSYEQYF
>TRBJ2-2|-|-|TRBV19
TGTGCCAGTAAGGATGGGACCGGGGAGCTGTTTTTT
CASKDGTGELFF
>TRBJ2-1|-|-|TRBV7-2
TGTGCCAGCAGCTTAATGTGGGGACCGTTTTCCTACAATGAGCAGTTCTTC
CASSLMWGPFSYNEQFF
>TRBJ2-2|-|TRBD2|TRBV5-3
TGTGCCAGAAGCATTAAACTTAGCGGGAGTGGCGGTACCGGGGAGCTGTTTTTT
CARSIKLSGSGGTGELFF
>TRBJ2-7|-|TRBD1|TRBV7-9
TGTGCCAGCAGCCTCGGACAGGGGGCGGCCTACGAGCAGTACTTC
CASSLGQGAAYEQYF
>TRBJ2-3|-|-|TRBV7-8
TGTGCCAGCAGCTTATTGAGGGGCACAGATACGCAGTATTTT
CASSLLRGTDTQYF
>TRBJ2-2|-|TRBD2|TRBV7-2
TGTGCCAGCACGTCCGGGACTAGCGGGCCTCCGAGCACCGGGGAGCTGTTTTTT
CASTSGTSGPPSTGELFF
>TRBJ2-5|-|-|TRBV4-1
TGCGCCAGCAGCCCAGCCCCCCTCCAAGAGACCCAGTACTTC
CASSPAPLQETQYF
>TRBJ1-5|-|TRBD1|TRBV9
TGTGCCAGCAGCTCGCAACAGGGGGCACGTCAGCCCCAGCATTTT
CASSSQQGARQPQHF
>TRBJ2-2|-|TRBD2|TRBV6-1
TGTGCCAGCAGTGAAATACTAGCGGGAATTTCCACCGCCAACACCGGGGAGCTGTTTTTT
CASSEILAGISTANTGELFF
>TRBJ2-1|once|TRBD2|TRBV19
TGTGCCAGTAGTATAAGCGGGAGGGGCAATGAGCAGTTCTTC
CASSISGRGNEQFF
>TRBJ1-2|-|-|TRBV28
TGTGCCAGCAGCCTATGGGGACTGGGAAATGGCTACACCTTC
CASSLWGLGNGYTF
>TRBJ2-7|-|TRBD2|TRBV7-6
TGTGCCAGCAGCTTAGAGGTCGGGGGGTTCTACGAGCAGTACTTC
CASSLEVGGFYEQYF
>TRBJ2-1|-|TRBD2|TRBV6-1
TGTGCCAGCAGTGAAAGCTTAGCGGGGGACGGGGAGCAGTTCTTC
CASSESLAGDGEQFF
>TRBJ2-5|-|TRBD1|TRBV9
TGTGCCAGCAGCGCGTACAGGGGGTTCCAAGAGACCCAGTACTTC
CASSAYRGFQETQYF
>TRBJ2-3|once|-|TRBV4-1
TGCGCCAGCAGCCAAGTTAGGGGCAGGGATACAGATACGCAGTATTTT
CASSQVRGRDTDTQYF
>TRBJ2-7|-|TRBD1|TRBV27
TGTGCCAGCAAAGCCGGGACAGGCTACGAGCAGTACTTC
CASKAGTGYEQYF
>TRBJ2-3|-|-|TRBV27
TGTGCCAGCAGTTTAACGCGAAGCACAGATACGCAGTATTTT
CASSLTRSTDTQYF
>TRBJ2-1|-|TRBD2|TRBV27
TGTGCCAGCAGTGAACCGGGACTAGGATTGGTCGAGCAGTTCTTC
CASSEPGLGLVEQFF
>TRBJ2-3|-|-|TRBV5-4
TGTGCCAGCAGCTGGGCCGCGGCAGTAGATACGCAGTATTTT
CASSWAAAVDTQYF
>TRBJ2-2|-|-|TRBV27
TGTGCCAGCAGTTTCCACTCGGGCACCGGGGAGCTGTTTTTT
CASSFHSGTGELFF
>TRBJ2-1|-|TRBD2|TRBV13
TGTGCCAGCAGCTTAGGGCATGTCGGGAGGACACACTACAATGAGCAGTTCTTC
CASSLGHVGRTHYNEQFF
>TRBJ2-2|-|TRBD2|TRBV27
TGTGCCAGCAGTTATCTAGCGGGAGTGGGGACCGGGGAGCTGTTTTTT
CASSYLAGVGTGELFF
>TRBJ1-1|-|-|TRBV10-2
TGCGCCAGCAGTGGGGATTGGGACACTGAAGCTTTCTTT
CASSGDWDTEAFF
>TRBJ1-2|-|TRBD1|TRBV19
TGTGCCAGTCACCCCGTCCCGGACAGGGGCCGCGGCTACACCTTC
CASHPVPDRGRGYTF
>TRBJ2-7|-|TRBD1|TRBV27
TGTGCCAGCAGTCAGGACAGGGGGTTCTACGAGCAGTACTTC
CASSQDRGFYEQYF
>TRBJ1-5|-|-|TRBV28
TGTGCCAGCAGCACCCAGAGCAATCAGCCCCAGCATTTT
CASSTQSNQPQHF
>TRBJ2-1|-|-|TRBV7-9
TGTGCCAGCAGCTTCCCCGGGGCCAACAATGAGCAGTTCTTC
CASSFPGANNEQFF
>TRBJ2-1|-|-|TRBV7-7
TGTGCCAGCAGCCTCGGCGTTCCCAATGAGCAGTTCTTC
CASSLGVPNEQFF
>TRBJ1-5|-|-|TRBV6-1
TGTGCCAGCAGTGACCCACATCGGATCAATCAGCCCCAGCATTTT
CASSDPHRINQPQHF
>TRBJ2-7|-|-|TRBV25-1
TGTGCCAGCAGTCCAGGGTTCCACGAGCAGTACTTC
CASSPGFHEQYF
>TRBJ2-1|-|-|TRBV2
TGTGCCAGCAGTCTAAACTCCTACAATGAGCAGTTCTTC
CASSLNSYNEQFF
>TRBJ2-7|-|-|TRBV19
TGTGCCAGTAGTACCCTAAGGGACAACTCCTACGAGCAGTACTTC
CASSTLRDNSYEQYF
>TRBJ1-2|-|-|TRBV18
TGTGCCAGCTCATCCGGACGGATTAACTATGGCTACACCTTC
CASSSGRINYGYTF
>TRBJ1-5|once|-|TRBV5-5
TGTGCCAGCAGCTATGGGACGGGTGCTAATCAGCCCCAGCATTTT
CASSYGTGANQPQHF
>TRBJ2-1|-|-|TRBV27
TGTGCCAGCAGTCCCGTTGGAGCGGAAAACAATGAGCAGTTCTTC
CASSPVGAENNEQFF
>TRBJ2-2|-|-|TRBV5-1
TGCGCCAGCAGAGACGTCGGAGCCGGGGAGCTGTTTTTT
CASRDVGAGELFF
>TRBJ2-5|-|-|TRBV19
TGTGCCAGTAGTATGAGGGAGCGGACGGAAGAGACCCAGTACTTC
CASSMRERTEETQYF
>TRBJ1-1|-|TRBD1|TRBV4-1
TGCGCCAGCAGCCAGATGGGACAGCCGAACACTGAAGCTTTCTTT
CASSQMGQPNTEAFF
>TRBJ2-7|-|-|TRBV27
TGTGCCAGCAGTTTGTTACAGGGCTCCTACGAGCAGTACTTC
CASSLLQGSYEQYF
>TRBJ2-7|-|-|TRBV11-2
TGTGCCAGCAGCCCTGGGACGGTCTCCTACGAGCAGTACTTC
CASSPGTVSYEQYF
>TRBJ2-6|-|-|TRBV2
TGTGCCAGCAGGGGACTGGTAGAATCTGGGGCCAACGTCCTGACTTTC
CASRGLVESGANVLTF